One sample yielded the 21 T cell receptor beta chains listed below, sequenced in a study of blood T cell repertoires in COVID-19. Repertoires were generated with immunoSEQ multiplex PCR, while TCRdb's copy carries only in-frame clones and drops some. The sample includes approximately 160,000 clones, approximately 85% of them seen just once. Specimen: peripheral blood. The receptors here all came from a man between 60 and 75 years old who had recovered from COVID-19.

V and J are TRBV7-3 and TRBJ2-3; TRBD2 matches 9 bases. The CDR3 runs to 15 residues. J lost 1 base, V lost 4 bases, and 3 bases had no gene match. CDR1 is SGHTA and CDR2 is FQGTGA in the germline V gene. CDR3 in DNA: TGTGCCAGCAGCTCTCTAGCGGGGCGCACAGATACGCAGTATTTT. This codes for CASSSLAGRTDTQYF.

Concerning this clone: One end of the junction does not line up with germline, which may come from a read error. This chain uses TRBV7-7 with TRBJ1-1; TRBD1 matches 9 bases. Germline CDR1 SSHAT, CDR2 FNYEAQ (reference sequence). CDR3 length equals 16 residues. The DNA of the CDR3 is TGTGCTAGCAGCTCCCTCGAGGGACAGGGTGGAACTGAAGCTTTCTTT. Amino acid sequence: CASSSLEGQGGTEAFF.

V is TRBV5-1 and J is TRBJ1-2; TRBD1 aligns across 10 bases. CDR1 is SGHRS, CDR2 YFSETQ, per germline. This CDR3 is 15 amino acids long. V lost 4 bases, J lost 7 bases, and 10 bases stayed unmatched. CDR3 region: CASSLGQGFLSGYTF. The CDR3 DNA reads TGCGCCAGCAGCCTGGGACAGGGGTTTTTGAGTGGCTACACCTTC.

The chain couples TRBV27 to TRBJ2-5; 7 bases are shared with TRBD2. Germline trimming cut 6 bases from V and 2 bases from J; bases unmatched to any gene: 12. Per germline, CDR1 MNHEY and CDR2 SMNVEV (reference sequence). There are 16 residues in the CDR3. The CDR3 coding sequence is TGTGCCAGCAGCCCTTTTTCGGCGGGGGTGCAAGAGACCCAGTACTTC. Translated, it gives CASSPFSAGVQETQYF.

This chain connects TRBV23-1 to TRBJ2-1; D is unclear. TRBV23-1 is recorded as an ORF, its role being uncertain. Trimming took off 1 base at V and 4 bases at J, with 14 bases between the two ends. The length of the CDR3 is 16 residues. CDR3 sequence reads: CASSQLWSGLYNEQFF. CDR3 DNA sequence: TGCGCCAGCAGTCAATTATGGTCAGGCTTATACAATGAGCAGTTCTTC.

This rearrangement joins TRBV2 to TRBJ1-1, with D possibly being TRBD1 (5 bases). The germline gives CDR1 SNHLY, CDR2 FYNNEI. V was cut by 5 bases and J by 1 base, with 14 bases left in between. This CDR3 has 15 amino acids. For the CDR3, the DNA is TGTGCCAGCAGTTTAACGGACACCGCGAACACTGAAGCTTTCTTT. It specifies CASSLTDTANTEAFF.

Concerning this clone itself: Sequence at one end of the junction differs from germline and may be a read error. The gene calls are TRBV7-8 and TRBJ1-2; no definite D call. The CDR3 spans 13 residues. In germline, CDR1 is SGHVS, CDR2 FQNEAQ. Here the CDR3 DNA reads TGTGCCAGCAGCTTAGCCCACAGAGAGATTCCCGCTTTC. This gives the protein CASSLAHREIPAF.

V usage is TRBV13 and J usage is TRBJ1-2; TRBD1 aligns across 8 bases. The germline V gene encodes CDR1 PRHDT and CDR2 FYEKMQ (reference sequence). The junction had 6 bases not matched to a gene; V was cut back by 6 bases and J by 6 bases. The CDR3 spans 13 residues. CDR3 region: CASRHTGGDGYTF. The CDR3 DNA reads as TGTGCCAGCAGACACACAGGGGGAGATGGCTACACCTTC.

V gene TRBV5-1 combines with J gene TRBJ2-5; 8 positions match TRBD1. Germline-derived CDR1 and CDR2 are SGHRS and YFSETQ. The CDR3 sequence is 14 residues long. V lost 3 bases, J lost 2 bases, and 3 bases stayed unmatched. The chain's CDR3 is CASSSRQGQETQYF. CDR3 sequence (DNA): TGCGCCAGCAGCTCCCGACAGGGGCAAGAGACCCAGTACTTC. Full variable domain (remainder filled in from reference TRBV5-1 and TRBJ2-5): KAGVTQTPRYLIKTRGQQVTLSCSPISGHRSVSWYQQTPGQGLQFLFEYFSETQRNKGNFPGRFSGRQFSNSRSEMNVSTLELGDSALYLCASSSRQGQETQYFGPGTRLLVL.

This chain uses TRBV19 with TRBJ2-1; 9 nucleotides agree with TRBD2. CDR3 size: 17 residues. Germline V gene data show CDR1 as LNHDA and CDR2 as SQIVND (reference sequence). Trimming removed 3 bases from V and 1 base from J; junction bases left unmatched: 7. The CDR3 DNA reads TGTGCCAGTAGTATTTTAAGCGGGGGGTTTTCCTACAATGAGCAGTTCTTC. Its translation: CASSILSGGFSYNEQFF.

This chain joins TRBV21-1 and TRBJ1-1; no DNA check was done on the table's D call, TRBD1. TRBV21-1 is listed as a pseudogene. This CDR3 is built from 14 residues. CDR3 in DNA: TGTGCCAGCAGACAGGGGTCTTCGAACACTGAAGCTTTCTTT. Protein product: CASRQGSSNTEAFF.

The chain recombines TRBV24-1 with TRBJ2-7; 9 nucleotides match TRBD1. Germline CDR1 and CDR2: KGHDR and SFDVKD. This CDR3 comprises 15 residues. After removal of 3 bases from V and 7 bases from J, the junction contained 9 bases not matched to a gene. The CDR3 region has the DNA TGTGCCACCAGTGATCCGGAAGGACAGGGGAAGGAGCAGTACTTC. This translates into CATSDPEGQGKEQYF.

The chain links TRBV6-5 to TRBJ2-7; TRBD1 is a possible D gene (5 bases). This CDR3 region has 14 residues. The germline CDR1 and CDR2 sequences are MNHEY and SVGAGI. With 6 bases removed from V and 3 bases from J, the gap between germline ends came to 15 bases. This CDR3 reads CASSLSRDLYEQYF. For the CDR3, the DNA is TGTGCCAGCAGCCTATCCAGGGATCTCTACGAGCAGTACTTC.

The chain joins TRBV18 to TRBJ2-2; TRBD1 agrees at 10 bases. Losses at the gene ends were 3 bases for V and 3 bases for J; bases not matched to a gene: 4. CDR1 and CDR2 (germline): KGHSH, LQKENI. The CDR3 has 16 residues. CDR3 sequence (DNA): TGTGCCAGCTCACCCCGGGGGACAGGGGACACCGGGGAGCTGTTTTTT. Residues: CASSPRGTGDTGELFF.

The V and J genes are TRBV6-5 and TRBJ1-1; TRBD1 matches 9 bases. Trimming took 3 bases from V and 5 from J; bases not matched to a gene: 10. Germline assignment: CDR1 MNHEY and CDR2 SVGAGI. CDR3 length: 16 residues. The CDR3 sequence: CASSYGPGQGLTEAFF. The CDR3 coding sequence is TGTGCCAGCAGTTATGGGCCGGGACAGGGTTTAACTGAAGCTTTCTTT.

The chain has TRBV7-9 and TRBJ2-1; TRBD1 agrees at 10 bases. J gave up 4 bases and V 2 bases, and 8 bases lay outside the gene matches. This CDR3 is 17 amino acids long. Germline CDR1 SEHNR, CDR2 FQNEAQ (reference sequence). CDR3 nucleotide sequence: TGTGCCAGCAGCTTACCCGGGACAGGGGTCCCATACAATGAGCAGTTCTTC. This sequence encodes CASSLPGTGVPYNEQFF.

The V and J genes are TRBV11-1 and TRBJ2-7; D may be TRBD2 (6 bases). Per the germline V gene, CDR1 is SGHAT and CDR2 is FQDESV (reference sequence). The CDR3 is 16 amino acids. V gave up 2 bases and J gave up 1 base, with 15 bases separating them. The CDR3 nucleotides read TGTGCCAGCAGCTTATACGTTGGGAGGCGGTCCTACGAGCAGTACTTC. It yields the protein CASSLYVGRRSYEQYF.

This clone came up a few times. This sequence joins TRBV4-1 and TRBJ1-6, with D unclear. The germline V gene has CDR1 MGHRA and CDR2 YSYEKL. This CDR3 region has 12 residues. V was shortened by 1 base and J by 14 bases, with 9 bases between the two germline ends. The CDR3 here is CASSQVRATLHF. The CDR3, as DNA: TGCGCCAGCAGCCAAGTGCGGGCTACCCTCCACTTT.

The rearrangement joins TRBV7-3 to TRBJ2-1, with 8 nucleotides matching TRBD1. V was pared by 4 bases and J by 12 bases, with 5 bases of the junction left unmatched. Germline assignment: CDR1 SGHTA and CDR2 FQGTGA. The CDR3 consists of 12 residues. CDR3 sequence reads: CASSSQGARQFF. The DNA of the CDR3 is TGTGCCAGCAGCTCCCAGGGGGCGAGGCAGTTCTTC.

CDR3 sequence (DNA): TGTGCCAGCAGCTCTTTTGTAGCAGGGGTCAACTATGGCTACACCTTC. It specifies CASSSFVAGVNYGYTF. The chain joins TRBV7-2 to TRBJ1-2, with D perhaps matching TRBD1 (6 bases). Germline loops: CDR1 SGHTA, CDR2 FQGNSA. The CDR3 sequence is 16 residues long. The V and J ends lost 4 bases and 2 bases respectively, with 17 bases between them.

The chain has TRBV19 and TRBJ1-1, with a tentative D call TRBD1 (6 bases). Germline loops: CDR1 LNHDA, CDR2 SQIVND (reference sequence). This CDR3 region has 15 residues. V was shortened by 6 bases and J by 1 base, with 15 bases between the two germline ends. As DNA, the CDR3 is TGTGCCAGTAGGCCCGACGGGACAAAGAACACTGAAGCTTTCTTT. Protein: CASRPDGTKNTEAFF.